This T cell receptor beta chain is from a study of T cell changes during pregnancy in multiple sclerosis. The length of the CDR3 is 14 residues. V lost 1 base and J lost 6; bases outside the gene matches: 3. Germline-derived CDR1 and CDR2 are SGHVS and FQNEAQ. Method: immunoSEQ multiplex PCR; TCRdb's copy keeps in-frame clones and lacks some. The profile shows about 76,000 clones, around 93% of them singletons. The receptor's source is a female donor with multiple sclerosis, enrolled in a pregnancy study. The input for sequencing was peripheral blood, taken in the second trimester of pregnancy. The chain is built from TRBV7-8 and TRBJ1-2; 9 bases match TRBD1. CDR3 nucleotide sequence: TGTGCCAGCAGCTTAGGGGACAGGGACCATGGCTACACCTTC. This gives the protein CASSLGDRDHGYTF.